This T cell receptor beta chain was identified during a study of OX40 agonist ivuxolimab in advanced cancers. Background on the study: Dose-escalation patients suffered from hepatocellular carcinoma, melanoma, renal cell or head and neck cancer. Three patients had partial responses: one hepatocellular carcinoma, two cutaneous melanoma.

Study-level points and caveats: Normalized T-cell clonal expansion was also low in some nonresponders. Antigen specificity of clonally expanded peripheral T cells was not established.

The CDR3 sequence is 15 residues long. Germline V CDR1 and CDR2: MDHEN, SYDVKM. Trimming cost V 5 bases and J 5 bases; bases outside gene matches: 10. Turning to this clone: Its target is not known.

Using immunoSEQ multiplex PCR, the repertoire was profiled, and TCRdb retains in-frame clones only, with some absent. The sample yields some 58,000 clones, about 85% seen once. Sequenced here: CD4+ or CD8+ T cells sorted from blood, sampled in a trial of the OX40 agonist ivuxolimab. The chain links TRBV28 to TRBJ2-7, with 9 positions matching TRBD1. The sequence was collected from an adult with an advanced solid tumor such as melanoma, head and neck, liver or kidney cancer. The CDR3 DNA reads TGTGCCAGCAGTCCCCCGGTGACAGGGGGTGACGAGCAGTACTTC. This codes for CASSPPVTGGDEQYF. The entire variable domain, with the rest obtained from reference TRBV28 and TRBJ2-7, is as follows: DVKVTQSSRYLVKRTGEKVFLECVQDMDHENMFWYRQDPGLGLRLIYFSYDVKMKEKGDIPEGYSVSREKKERFSLILESASTNQTSMYLCASSPPVTGGDEQYFGPGTRLTVT.